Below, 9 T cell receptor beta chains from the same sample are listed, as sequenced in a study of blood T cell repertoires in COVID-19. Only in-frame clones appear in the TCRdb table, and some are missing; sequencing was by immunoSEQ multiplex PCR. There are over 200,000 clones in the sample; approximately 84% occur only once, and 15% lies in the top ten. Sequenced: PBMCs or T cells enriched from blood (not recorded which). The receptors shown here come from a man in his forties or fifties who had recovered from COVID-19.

The CDR3 nucleotides read TGTGCCAGCAGCCCGACAGGGGGCGCGGGTGGCACTGAAGCTTTCTTT. Translated, it gives CASSPTGGAGGTEAFF. The J gene is TRBJ1-1, the V gene TRBV5-4; 10 bases are shared with TRBD1. Per germline, CDR1 SGHNT and CDR2 YYREEE (reference sequence). The CDR3 totals 16 residues. V lost 4 bases and J lost 4; bases outside the gene matches: 10.

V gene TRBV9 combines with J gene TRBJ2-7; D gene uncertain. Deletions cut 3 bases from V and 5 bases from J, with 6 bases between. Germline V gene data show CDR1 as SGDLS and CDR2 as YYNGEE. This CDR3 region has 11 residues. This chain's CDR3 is CASSALDEQYF. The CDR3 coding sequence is TGTGCCAGCAGCGCCCTCGACGAGCAGTACTTC. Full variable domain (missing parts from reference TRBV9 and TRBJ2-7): DSGVTQTPKHLITATGQRVTLRCSPRSGDLSVYWYQQSLDQGLQFLIQYYNGEERAKGNILERFSAQQFPDLHSELNLSSLELGDSALYFCASSALDEQYFGPGTRLTVT.

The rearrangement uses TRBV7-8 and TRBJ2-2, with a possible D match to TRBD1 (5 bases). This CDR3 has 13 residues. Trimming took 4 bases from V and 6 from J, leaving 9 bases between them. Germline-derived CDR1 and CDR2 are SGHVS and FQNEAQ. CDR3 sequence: CASSSDKAGELFF. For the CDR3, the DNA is TGTGCCAGCAGCTCGGACAAGGCCGGGGAGCTGTTTTTT. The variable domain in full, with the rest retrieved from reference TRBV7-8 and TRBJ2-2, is GAGVSQSPRYKVAKRGQDVALRCDPISGHVSLFWYQQALGQGPEFLTYFQNEAQLDKSGLPSDRFFAERPEGSVSTLKIQRTQQEDSAVYLCASSSDKAGELFFGEGSRLTVL.

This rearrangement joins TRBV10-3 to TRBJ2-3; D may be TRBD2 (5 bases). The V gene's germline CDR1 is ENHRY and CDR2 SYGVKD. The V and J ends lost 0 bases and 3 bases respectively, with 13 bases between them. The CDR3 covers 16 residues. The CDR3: CAISESLPEGTDTQYF. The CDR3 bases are TGTGCCATCAGTGAGTCGCTCCCAGAGGGAACAGATACGCAGTATTTT.

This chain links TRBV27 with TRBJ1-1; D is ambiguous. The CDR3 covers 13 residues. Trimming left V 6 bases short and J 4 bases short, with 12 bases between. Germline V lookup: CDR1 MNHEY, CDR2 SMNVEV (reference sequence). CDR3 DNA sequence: TGTGCCAGCAGGGCAGCCGGGGTCACTGAAGCTTTCTTT. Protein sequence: CASRAAGVTEAFF.

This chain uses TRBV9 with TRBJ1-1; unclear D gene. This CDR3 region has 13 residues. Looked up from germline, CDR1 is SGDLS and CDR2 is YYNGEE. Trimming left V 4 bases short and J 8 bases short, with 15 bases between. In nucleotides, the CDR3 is TGTGCCAGCAGCCCCCCCTCCGCGCTGGAAGCTTTCTTT. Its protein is CASSPPSALEAFF.

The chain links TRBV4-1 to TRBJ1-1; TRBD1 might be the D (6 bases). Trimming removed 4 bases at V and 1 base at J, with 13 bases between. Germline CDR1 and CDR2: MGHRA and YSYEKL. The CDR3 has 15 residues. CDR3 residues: CASSRTGTSNTEAFF. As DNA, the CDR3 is TGCGCCAGCAGCCGGACCGGGACATCGAACACTGAAGCTTTCTTT.

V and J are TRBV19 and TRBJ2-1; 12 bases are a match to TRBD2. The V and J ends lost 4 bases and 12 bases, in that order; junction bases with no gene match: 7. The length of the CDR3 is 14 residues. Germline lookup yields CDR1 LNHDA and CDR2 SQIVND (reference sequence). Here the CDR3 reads CASSRGLAGEGQFF. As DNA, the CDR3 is TGTGCCAGTAGTAGGGGACTAGCGGGCGAGGGGCAGTTCTTC. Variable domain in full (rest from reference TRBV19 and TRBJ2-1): DGGITQSPKYLFRKEGQNVTLSCEQNLNHDAMYWYRQDPGQGLRLIYYSQIVNDFQKGDIAEGYSVSREKKESFPLTVTSAQKNPTAFYLCASSRGLAGEGQFFGPGTRLTVL.

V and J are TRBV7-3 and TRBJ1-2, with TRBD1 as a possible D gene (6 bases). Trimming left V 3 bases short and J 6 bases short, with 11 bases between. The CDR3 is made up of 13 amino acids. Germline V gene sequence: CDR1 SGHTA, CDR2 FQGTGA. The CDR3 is CASSFRGGDGYTF. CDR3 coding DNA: TGTGCCAGCAGCTTCAGAGGGGGGGATGGCTACACCTTC.